This T cell receptor beta chain was sequenced during a study of CD8 T cells in ankylosing spondylitis. This clonotype was detected many times. Its antigen is as yet unknown. Libraries for TCR beta were made by quantitative 5'-RACE with molecular barcodes. TCRdb re-analysed the 5' RACE reads in MiXCR, keeping a single row per CDR3 protein. Among about 540,000 distinct CDR3 sequences listed, over 9.5% were seen once. Regarding the study as a whole: CD8+ cells made up the disease-linked clones, which were relatively rare in peripheral blood. Several of the motif variants were reported before in synovial fluid and blood from reactive arthritis. Clones tied to disease were said to be significantly enriched in matched ankylosing spondylitis synovial fluid. The study identified a TCR beta motif of roughly eight highly homologous variants that appeared characteristic of ankylosing spondylitis blood.

V was clipped by 1 base and J by 9 bases, with 13 bases between them. Germline CDR1 reads LGHNA; CDR2 reads YNFKEQ. This CDR3 has 14 residues. Sequencing was carried out using blood, either unsorted or a sorted T cell fraction (not recorded which). The receptor was derived from a male donor with ankylosing spondylitis. The J gene is TRBJ1-3, the V gene TRBV4-2; D unresolved. In DNA form, the CDR3 reads TGTGCCAGCAGCCAAGGGTCCCATGGACTCACCATATATTTT. This gives the protein CASSQGSHGLTIYF.